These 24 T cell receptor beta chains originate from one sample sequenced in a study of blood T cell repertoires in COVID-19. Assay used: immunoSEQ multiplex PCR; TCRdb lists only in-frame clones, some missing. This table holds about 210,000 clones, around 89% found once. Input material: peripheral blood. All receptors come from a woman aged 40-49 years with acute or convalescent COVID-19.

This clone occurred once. For the CDR3, the DNA is TGTGCCAGCAGCGAGGGATTTAATGAGCAGTTCTTC. Translated: CASSEGFNEQFF. The chain is built from TRBV7-9 and TRBJ2-1; D might be TRBD2 (5 bases). V gave up 5 bases and J gave up 7 bases, with 9 bases separating them. Germline values: CDR1 SEHNR, CDR2 FQNEAQ (reference sequence). This CDR3 is built from 12 residues. Complete variable domain (other parts from reference TRBV7-9 and TRBJ2-1): DTGVSQNPRHKITKRGQNVTFRCDPISEHNRLYWYRQTLGQGPEFLTYFQNEAQLEKSRLLSDRFSAERPKGSFSTLEIQRTEQGDSAMYLCASSEGFNEQFFGPGTRLTVL.

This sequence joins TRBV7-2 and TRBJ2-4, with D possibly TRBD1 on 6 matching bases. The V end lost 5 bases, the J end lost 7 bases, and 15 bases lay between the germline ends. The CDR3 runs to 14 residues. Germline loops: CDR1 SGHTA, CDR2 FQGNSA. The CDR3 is CASSPGVIGNIQYF. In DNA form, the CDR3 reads TGTGCCAGCAGCCCAGGGGTTATCGGGAACATTCAGTACTTC. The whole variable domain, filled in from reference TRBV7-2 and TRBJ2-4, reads GAGVSQSPSNKVTEKGKDVELRCDPISGHTALYWYRQSLGQGLEFLIYFQGNSAPDKSGLPSDRFSAERTGGSVSTLTIQRTQQEDSAVYLCASSPGVIGNIQYFGAGTRLSVL.

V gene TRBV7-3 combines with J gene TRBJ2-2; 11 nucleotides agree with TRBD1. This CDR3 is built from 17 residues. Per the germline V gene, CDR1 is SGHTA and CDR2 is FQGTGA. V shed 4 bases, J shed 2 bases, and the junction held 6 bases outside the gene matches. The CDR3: CASSSRTGGLNTGELFF. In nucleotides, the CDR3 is TGTGCCAGCAGCTCAAGGACAGGGGGCCTTAACACCGGGGAGCTGTTTTTT.

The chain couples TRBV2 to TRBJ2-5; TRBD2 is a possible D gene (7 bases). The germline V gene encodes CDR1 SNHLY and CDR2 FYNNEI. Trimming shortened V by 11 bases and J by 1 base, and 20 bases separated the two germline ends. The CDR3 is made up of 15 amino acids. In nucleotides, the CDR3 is TGTGCCTCAGTCCTGGCGGGGGCTCTCCAAGAGACCCAGTACTTC. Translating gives CASVLAGALQETQYF.

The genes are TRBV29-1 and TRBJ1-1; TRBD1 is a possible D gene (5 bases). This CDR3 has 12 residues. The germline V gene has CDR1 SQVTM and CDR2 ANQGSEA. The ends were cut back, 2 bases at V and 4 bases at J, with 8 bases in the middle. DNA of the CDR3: TGCAGCGTTGAAAAAGGGGCCACTGAAGCTTTCTTT. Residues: CSVEKGATEAFF.

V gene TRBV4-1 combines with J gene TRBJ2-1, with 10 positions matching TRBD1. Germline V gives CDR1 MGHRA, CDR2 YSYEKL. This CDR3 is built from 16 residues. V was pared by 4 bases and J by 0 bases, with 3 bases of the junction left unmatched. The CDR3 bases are TGCGCCAGCAGCCCCCGGACAGGGGGCTCCTACAATGAGCAGTTCTTC. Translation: CASSPRTGGSYNEQFF.

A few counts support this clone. CDR3 sequence (DNA): TGTGCCAGCACAGGGACCCTCAATCAGCCCCAGCATTTT. This translates into CASTGTLNQPQHF. The chain couples TRBV10-3 to TRBJ1-5; a weak D match, TRBD1 (6 bases). CDR1 is ENHRY and CDR2 is SYGVKD in the germline V gene. The CDR3 runs 13 residues. Trimming pared 10 bases from V and 3 bases from J, leaving 13 bases between.

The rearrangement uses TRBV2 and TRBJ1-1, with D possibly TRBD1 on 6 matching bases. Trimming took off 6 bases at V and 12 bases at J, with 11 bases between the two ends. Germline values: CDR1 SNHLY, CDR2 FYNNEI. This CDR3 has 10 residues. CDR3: CASRVGDTFF. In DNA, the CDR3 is TGTGCCAGCAGGGTCGGGGACACTTTCTTT.

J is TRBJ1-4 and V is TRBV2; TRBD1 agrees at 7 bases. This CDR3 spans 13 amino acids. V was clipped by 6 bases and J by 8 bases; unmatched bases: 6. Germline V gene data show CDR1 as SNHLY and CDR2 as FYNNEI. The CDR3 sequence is CASRRGLGEKLFF. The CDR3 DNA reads TGTGCCAGCAGAAGGGGGCTAGGGGAAAAACTGTTTTTT.

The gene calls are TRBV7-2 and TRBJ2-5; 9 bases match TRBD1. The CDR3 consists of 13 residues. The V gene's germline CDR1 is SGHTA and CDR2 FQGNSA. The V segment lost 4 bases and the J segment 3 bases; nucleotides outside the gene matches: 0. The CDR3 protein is CASSWDREETQYF. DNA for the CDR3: TGTGCCAGCAGCTGGGACAGGGAAGAGACCCAGTACTTC.

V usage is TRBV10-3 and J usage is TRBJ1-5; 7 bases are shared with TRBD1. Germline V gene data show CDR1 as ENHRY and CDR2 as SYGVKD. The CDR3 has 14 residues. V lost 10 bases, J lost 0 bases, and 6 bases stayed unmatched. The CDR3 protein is CATGTAYSNQPQHF. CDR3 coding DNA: TGTGCCACAGGGACAGCGTATAGCAATCAGCCCCAGCATTTT.

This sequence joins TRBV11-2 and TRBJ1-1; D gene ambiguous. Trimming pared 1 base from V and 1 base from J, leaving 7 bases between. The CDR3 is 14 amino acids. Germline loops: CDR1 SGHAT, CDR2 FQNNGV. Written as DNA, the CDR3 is TGTGCCAGCAGCTTAGTGCTAGGGAACACTGAAGCTTTCTTT. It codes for CASSLVLGNTEAFF. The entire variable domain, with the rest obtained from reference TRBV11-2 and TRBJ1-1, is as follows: EAGVAQSPRYKIIEKRQSVAFWCNPISGHATLYWYQQILGQGPKLLIQFQNNGVVDDSQLPKDRFSAERLKGVDSTLKIQPAKLEDSAVYLCASSLVLGNTEAFFGQGTRLTVV.

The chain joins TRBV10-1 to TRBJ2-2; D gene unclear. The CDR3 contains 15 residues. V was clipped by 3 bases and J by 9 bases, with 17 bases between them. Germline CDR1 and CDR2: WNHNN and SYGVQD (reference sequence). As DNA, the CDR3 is TGCGCCAGCAGTGACCTAAACTCCGGGTCAAGGGAGCTGTTTTTT. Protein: CASSDLNSGSRELFF.

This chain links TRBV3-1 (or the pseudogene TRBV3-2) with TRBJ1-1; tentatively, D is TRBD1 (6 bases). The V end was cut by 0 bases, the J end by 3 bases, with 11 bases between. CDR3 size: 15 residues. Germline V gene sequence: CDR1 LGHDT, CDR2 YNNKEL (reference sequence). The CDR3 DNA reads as TGTGCCAGCAGCCAAGATCAGGGGTCCCACACTGAAGCTTTCTTT. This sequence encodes CASSQDQGSHTEAFF.

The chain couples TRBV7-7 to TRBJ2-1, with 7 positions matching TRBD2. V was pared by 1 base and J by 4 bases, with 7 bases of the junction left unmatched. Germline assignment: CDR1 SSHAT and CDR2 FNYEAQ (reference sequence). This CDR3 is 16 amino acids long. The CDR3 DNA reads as TGTGCCAGCAGCTTAGAGCCGGGACTATCTTACAATGAGCAGTTCTTC. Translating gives CASSLEPGLSYNEQFF.

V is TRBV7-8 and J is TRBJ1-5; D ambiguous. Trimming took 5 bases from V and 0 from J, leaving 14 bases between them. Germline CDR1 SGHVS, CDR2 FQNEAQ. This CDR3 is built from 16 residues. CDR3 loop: CASSRNSEYSNQPQHF. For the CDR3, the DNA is TGTGCCAGCAGCCGCAATTCAGAATATAGCAATCAGCCCCAGCATTTT.

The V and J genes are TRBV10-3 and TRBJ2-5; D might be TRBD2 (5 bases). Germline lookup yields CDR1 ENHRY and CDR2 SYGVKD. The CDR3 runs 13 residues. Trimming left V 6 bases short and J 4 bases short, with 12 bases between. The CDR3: CAISQGSGETQYF. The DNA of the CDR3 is TGTGCCATCAGCCAAGGGAGTGGAGAGACCCAGTACTTC.

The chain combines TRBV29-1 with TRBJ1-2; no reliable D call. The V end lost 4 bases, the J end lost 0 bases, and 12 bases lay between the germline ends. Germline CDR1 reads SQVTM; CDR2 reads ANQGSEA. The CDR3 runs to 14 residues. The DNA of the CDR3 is TGCAGCGTTGCTCTACCTGGAGCTAACTATGGCTACACCTTC. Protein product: CSVALPGANYGYTF. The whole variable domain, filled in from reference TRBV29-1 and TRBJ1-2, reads SAVISQKPSRDICQRGTSLTIQCQVDSQVTMMFWYRQQPGQSLTLIATANQGSEATYESGFVIDKFPISRPNLTFSTLTVSNMSPEDSSIYLCSVALPGANYGYTFGSGTRLTVV.

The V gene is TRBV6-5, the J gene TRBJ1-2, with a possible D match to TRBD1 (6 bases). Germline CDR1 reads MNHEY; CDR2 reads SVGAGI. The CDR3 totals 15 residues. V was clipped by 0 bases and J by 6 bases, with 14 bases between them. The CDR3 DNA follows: TGTGCCAGCAGTTACTCGATAGGGGGAGAAGATGGCTACACCTTC. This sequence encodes CASSYSIGGEDGYTF.

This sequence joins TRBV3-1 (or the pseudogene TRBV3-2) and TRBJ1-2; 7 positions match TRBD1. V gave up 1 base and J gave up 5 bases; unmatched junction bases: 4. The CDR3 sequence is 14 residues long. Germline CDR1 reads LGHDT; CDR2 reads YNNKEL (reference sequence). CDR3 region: CASSQGQGEYGYTF. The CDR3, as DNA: TGTGCCAGCAGCCAAGGACAGGGCGAGTATGGCTACACCTTC.

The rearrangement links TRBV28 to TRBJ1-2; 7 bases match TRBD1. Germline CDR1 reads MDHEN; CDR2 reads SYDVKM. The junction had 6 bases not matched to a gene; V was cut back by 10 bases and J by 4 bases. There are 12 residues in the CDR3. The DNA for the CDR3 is TGTGCCACCCAGGGGACAGCCTATGGCTACACCTTC. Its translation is CATQGTAYGYTF.

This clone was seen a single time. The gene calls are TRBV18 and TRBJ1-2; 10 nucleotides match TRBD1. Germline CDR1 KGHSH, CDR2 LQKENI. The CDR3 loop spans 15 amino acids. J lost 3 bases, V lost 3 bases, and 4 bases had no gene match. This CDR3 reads CASSPTGTGDYGYTF. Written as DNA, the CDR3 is TGTGCCAGCTCACCGACCGGGACAGGGGACTATGGCTACACCTTC. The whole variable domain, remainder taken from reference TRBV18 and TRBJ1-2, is NAGVMQNPRHLVRRRGQEARLRCSPMKGHSHVYWYRQLPEEGLKFMVYLQKENIIDESGMPKERFSAEFPKEGPSILRIQQVVRGDSAAYFCASSPTGTGDYGYTFGSGTRLTVV.

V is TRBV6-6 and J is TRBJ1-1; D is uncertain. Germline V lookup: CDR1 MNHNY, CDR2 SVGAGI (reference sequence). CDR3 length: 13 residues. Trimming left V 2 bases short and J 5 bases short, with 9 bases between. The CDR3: CASSYNPRTEAFF. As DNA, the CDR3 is TGTGCCAGCAGTTACAATCCGAGGACTGAAGCTTTCTTT.

CDR3 sequence: CASSGLQANTEAFF. CDR3 sequence (DNA): TGTGCCAGCAGTGGGCTACAGGCGAACACTGAAGCTTTCTTT. The chain joins TRBV2 to TRBJ1-1, with D perhaps matching TRBD1 (5 bases). The V end lost 4 bases, the J end lost 1 base, and 10 bases lay between the germline ends. This CDR3 is 14 amino acids long. CDR1 and CDR2 from the germline V gene are SNHLY and FYNNEI.